The T cell receptor beta chain under discussion was sequenced for a study of blood T cell repertoires in COVID-19. In the study overall: T cells, B-cell-depleted T cells, or PBMCs supplied cDNA or gDNA.

Assay: immunoSEQ multiplex PCR; the TCRdb copy retains only in-frame clones and omits some. The repertoire holds over 200,000 clones, with over 80% as singletons. Those enrolled, adults aged roughly 18 to 100 years, came from fewer than 25 US areas. Participants' own reports of clinical history determined their cohort assignment. Symptom resolution, clearance, or two negative PCRs marked the recovered donors of Cohort 3. The ends were cut back, 1 base at V and 0 bases at J, with 9 bases in the middle. CDR3 length: 15 amino acids. CDR1 MNHNS and CDR2 SASEGT come from the germline V gene. The chain links TRBV6-1 to TRBJ1-2; tentative D call: TRBD1 (5 bases). Sequenced sample: PBMCs or T cells enriched from blood (not recorded which). The TCR was taken from a woman aged 40 to 49 who had recovered from COVID-19. CDR3 nucleotide sequence: TGTGCCAGCAGTGAAGGGCCAGGGCCTAACTATGGCTACACCTTC. Residues: CASSEGPGPNYGYTF.